This TCR beta chain is from a study of Ad26.COV2.S vaccination and SARS-CoV-2 variants. The overall study: Intramuscular Ad26.COV2.S doses were given once or twice, 56 days apart.

This clone was seen only a few times. Its target is not known. Study-level points and caveats: Substantial response breadth was reportedly seen for spike-specific CD8+ and CD4+ T cells after vaccination.

Treatment meaning: about 20 received Ad26.COV2.S at low or high dose, single or two shots; about 5 received placebo; per-sample allocation not given. Day 63 following the first vaccine or placebo injection was when the samples were taken. A Boston adult aged 18-55 years was the donor. Only in-frame clones appear in the TCRdb table, and some are missing; sequencing was by immunoSEQ multiplex PCR. Of hundreds of thousands of clones in the sample, about 80% are singletons; the top ten hold roughly 7.4%. The receptor was derived from a person between 18 and 59 years old who received the Ad26.COV2.S COVID-19 vaccine or a placebo. The source was peripheral blood, collected in a trial of Ad26.COV2.S vaccine versus placebo.

The CDR3 DNA reads as TGTGCCAGAAGCTTGATGGACTTCAATTCACCCCTCCACTTT. Translation: CARSLMDFNSPLHF. This chain joins TRBV5-3 and TRBJ1-6; no clear D gene. TRBV5-3 is given ORF status, its function remaining uncertain. Trimming removed 1 base from V and 7 bases from J, with 9 bases in between. The CDR3 has 14 residues.